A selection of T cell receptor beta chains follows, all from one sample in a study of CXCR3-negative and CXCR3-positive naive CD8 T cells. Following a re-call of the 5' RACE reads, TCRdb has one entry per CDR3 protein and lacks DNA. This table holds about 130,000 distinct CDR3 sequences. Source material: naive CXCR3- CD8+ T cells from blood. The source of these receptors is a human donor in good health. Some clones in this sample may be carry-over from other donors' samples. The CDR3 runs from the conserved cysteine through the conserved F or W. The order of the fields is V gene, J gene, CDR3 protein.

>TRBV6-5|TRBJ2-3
CASSFRGPGDSTDTQYF
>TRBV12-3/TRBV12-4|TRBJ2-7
CASSPRSGQGAYEQYF
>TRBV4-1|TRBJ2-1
CASSQERGWYEQFF
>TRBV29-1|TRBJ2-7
CSVEGDAGTGGYEQYF
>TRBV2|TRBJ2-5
CASSDYGSWQETQYF
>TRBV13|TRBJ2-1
CASKTRSPGILEQFF
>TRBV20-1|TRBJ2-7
CSAADRDSYEQYF
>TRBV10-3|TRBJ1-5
CAIRQSQSSMQPQHF
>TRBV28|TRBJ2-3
CASSFRVTDTQYF
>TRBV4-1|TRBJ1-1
CASSQAKGAWTEAFF
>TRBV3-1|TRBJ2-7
CASSQIQGLNTHEQYF
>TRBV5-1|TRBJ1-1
CASSFPEGLPNTEAFF
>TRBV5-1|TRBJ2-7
CASSLGMQGGNPYEQYF
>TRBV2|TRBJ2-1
CASSVRQGLVYNEQFF
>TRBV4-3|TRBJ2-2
CASSQEGVRDSNSGELFF
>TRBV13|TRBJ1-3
CASNLMGSSGNTIYF
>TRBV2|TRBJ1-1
CASSAYNTEAFF
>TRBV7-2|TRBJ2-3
CASSSKPGPSTDTQYF
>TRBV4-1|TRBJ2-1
CASSRGTSGSANEQFF
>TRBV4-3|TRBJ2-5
CASSQDGRYQETQYF
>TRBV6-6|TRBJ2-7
CASSYRLAGTLAYEQYF
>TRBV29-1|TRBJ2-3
CSGGLAGNTDTQYF
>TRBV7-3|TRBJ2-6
CASSLGSGANVLTF
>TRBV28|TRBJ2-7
CASSSDRGPYEQYF
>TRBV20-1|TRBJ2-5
CSASDDTASSETQYF
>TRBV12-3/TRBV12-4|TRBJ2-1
CASSLPDGLAYNEQFF
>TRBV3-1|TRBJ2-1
CASSWDGAHYNEQFF
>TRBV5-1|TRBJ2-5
CASSLLGERETQYF
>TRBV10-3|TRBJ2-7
CAISEGVSYEQYF
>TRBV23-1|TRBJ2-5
CASSQSTGPGETQYF
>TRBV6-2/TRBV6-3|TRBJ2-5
CASSYKEGSSQETQYF
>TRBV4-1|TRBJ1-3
CASSQGPSHGNTIYF
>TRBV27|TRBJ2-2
CASSWLAGGPSGELFF
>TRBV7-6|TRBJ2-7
CASSPTGQNYEQYF
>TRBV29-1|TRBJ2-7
CSVITGAYEQYF
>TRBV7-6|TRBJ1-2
CASSPDNRADNYGYTF
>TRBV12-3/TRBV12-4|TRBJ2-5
CASSRLQGGRETQYF
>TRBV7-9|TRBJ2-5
CASSGLETQYF
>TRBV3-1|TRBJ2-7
CASSQDSGRAEQYF
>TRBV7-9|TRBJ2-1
CASSLLSSGGAYEQFF